This T cell receptor beta chain derives from a study of blood T cell repertoires in COVID-19. Study overall: Sites across the United States, Italy and Spain contributed samples from acute and convalescent COVID-19. PBMCs, B-cell-depleted T cells, or T cells were the source of the cDNA or gDNA that made up the material.

Authors' analysis steps: Using reference gene primer amplification, nucleated cell counts were estimated. Profiling relied on immunoSEQ multiplex PCR, and the TCRdb table lists in-frame clones only, not all of them. The V and J calls and clone size were taken over from that table, and D and trimming were inferred from the DNA. Of around 81,000 clones in the sample, under 85% were seen once. V gave up 8 bases and J gave up 0 bases, with 10 bases separating them. This CDR3 contains 13 residues. Material: peripheral blood. The source is a human donor in a cohort sampled during active COVID-19. The rearrangement joins TRBV12-3 or TRBV12-4 to TRBJ1-1, with D hard to call. DNA for the CDR3: TGTGCCAGCTCACTGTTACTGAACACTGAAGCTTTCTTT. Encoded protein: CASSLLLNTEAFF.